These T cell receptor beta chains were read from a single sample in a study of blood T cell repertoires in COVID-19. Sequencing used immunoSEQ multiplex PCR; TCRdb keeps in-frame clones, though not all of them. This sample has over 250,000 clones, with around nine tenths found just once. The sample was peripheral blood. The receptors were gathered from a man aged 40-49 years who had recovered from COVID-19. CDR3s include the opening cysteine and the closing phenylalanine or tryptophan. D genes are given only for firm matches. Expanded clones get a size class; other rows say once, few or many, or leave the size out.

d_call | j_call | clone_size | v_call | cdr3_nt | cdr3_aa
TRBD2 | TRBJ2-1 | NA | TRBV9 | TGTGCCAGCAGCGTAGGTACTTGGGCTAGCGGGAGGGCATCCTACAATGAGCAGTTCTTC | CASSVGTWASGRASYNEQFF
NA | TRBJ1-5 | NA | TRBV19 | TGTGCCAGTAGTATGGAACAGCGGCAGCCCCAGCATTTT | CASSMEQRQPQHF
TRBD2 | TRBJ2-5 | once | TRBV6-5 | TGTGCCAGCAGTATACTAGCGGGGCCCCAAGAGACCCAGTACTTC | CASSILAGPQETQYF
TRBD1 | TRBJ2-5 | NA | TRBV29-1 | TGCAGCGTCGCGACAGGGGGAAGGGCTAGAGGAGAGACCCAGTACTTC | CSVATGGRARGETQYF
NA | TRBJ2-1 | NA | TRBV5-6 | TGTGCCAGCAGCTCAACAGGGCATGAGCAGTTCTTC | CASSSTGHEQFF
TRBD2 | TRBJ2-2 | NA | TRBV9 | TGTGCCAGCAGCGTTACTAGCGGCCCTAACACCGGGGAGCTGTTTTTT | CASSVTSGPNTGELFF
NA | TRBJ1-5 | NA | TRBV7-2 | TGTGCCAGCAGCTTAGAAGGCGGAGAAAATCAGCCCCAGCATTTT | CASSLEGGENQPQHF
TRBD1 | TRBJ1-6 | NA | TRBV12-3/TRBV12-4 | TGTGCCAGCAGGAGGGGACAGGGGGGCTTCTGCTTT | CASRRGQGGFCF
TRBD2 | TRBJ2-7 | NA | TRBV3-1/TRBV3-2 | TGTGCCAGCAGCCGAGCGGGGGCCTCCTACGAGCAGTACTTC | CASSRAGASYEQYF
TRBD2 | TRBJ2-3 | NA | TRBV7-9 | TGTGCCAGCCTCGGGGAGGGGGATACGCAGTATTTT | CASLGEGDTQYF
NA | TRBJ1-2 | NA | TRBV5-1 | TGCGCCAGCAGCTTCGGCGGGCGGAGCTATGGCTACACCTTC | CASSFGGRSYGYTF
NA | TRBJ2-7 | NA | TRBV7-6 | TGTGCCAGCTCACCGGGGGTCTCCGAGCAGTACTTC | CASSPGVSEQYF
NA | TRBJ1-4 | NA | TRBV15 | TGTGCCACCAGCAGAGTGGGCGCAAATGAAAAACTGTTTTTT | CATSRVGANEKLFF
NA | TRBJ1-1 | NA | TRBV14 | TGTGCCAGCAGCCAAGAAGGGAGGGGCAGTGAAGCTTTCTTT | CASSQEGRGSEAFF
NA | TRBJ2-2 | NA | TRBV6-2/TRBV6-3 | TGTGCCAGCAGTTACGGCCAGGGTTATACCGGGGAGCTGTTTTTT | CASSYGQGYTGELFF
TRBD2 | TRBJ2-7 | few | TRBV6-2/TRBV6-3 | TGTGCCAGCAGTTCCCTTTTCGAGGGCTGGATCGCGGGAGCAGAAGGCTACGAGCAGTACTTC | CASSSLFEGWIAGAEGYEQYF
TRBD1 | TRBJ1-2 | once | TRBV4-3 | TGCGCCAGCAGCGAGACAGGGGGCGATGGCTATGGCTACACCTTC | CASSETGGDGYGYTF
NA | TRBJ2-7 | NA | TRBV29-1 | TGCAGCGTTGTTGCCCAGGAGGGTCGAGAGCAGTACTTC | CSVVAQEGREQYF
NA | TRBJ1-3 | NA | TRBV9 | TGTGCCAGCAGCGTAGGATCAGTCAGCTCTGGAAACACCATATATTTT | CASSVGSVSSGNTIYF
NA | TRBJ1-6 | NA | TRBV30 | TGTGCCTGGAGCGCCCAGGGGTTCAATTCACCCCTCCACTTT | CAWSAQGFNSPLHF
NA | TRBJ2-7 | NA | TRBV20-1 | TGCAGGGCAGAAAACTCCTACGAGCAGTACTTC | CRAENSYEQYF
NA | TRBJ2-5 | NA | TRBV6-1 | TGTGCCAGCAGTGACCAGGCCTTCGAAGAGACCCAGTACTTC | CASSDQAFEETQYF
NA | TRBJ1-6 | NA | TRBV18 | TGTGCCAGCTCGCGCGATAATTCACCCCTCCACTTT | CASSRDNSPLHF
NA | TRBJ1-2 | NA | TRBV4-1 | TGCGCCAGCAGCCAAGAAGACACCCCGAACTATGGCTACACCTTC | CASSQEDTPNYGYTF
TRBD2 | TRBJ2-2 | NA | TRBV9 | TGTGCCAGCAGCGTAGCTACCGGGGGGGCCACCGGGGAGCTGTTTTTT | CASSVATGGATGELFF
NA | TRBJ1-2 | NA | TRBV3-1/TRBV3-2 | TGTGCCAGCAGCCAAGAGGACCAGGGGACTAACTATGGCTACACCTTC | CASSQEDQGTNYGYTF
TRBD2 | TRBJ2-7 | NA | TRBV6-2/TRBV6-3 | TGTGCCAGCAGTCCGCCGGAGCGGGAGCGCTACGAGCAGTACTTC | CASSPPERERYEQYF
NA | TRBJ2-1 | NA | TRBV3-1/TRBV3-2 | TGTGCCAGCAGCCAAGATCCGGGAAAGCTCGGCAATGAGCAGTTCTTC | CASSQDPGKLGNEQFF
NA | TRBJ2-2 | NA | TRBV6-1 | TGTGCCAGCAGTGAAAGGCTAGACTCTACCGGGGAGCTGTTTTTT | CASSERLDSTGELFF
TRBD1 | TRBJ1-2 | NA | TRBV18 | TGTGCCAGCTCCACTCAGGGGGCGCGCGGCTACACCTTC | CASSTQGARGYTF
TRBD2 | TRBJ2-5 | NA | TRBV5-1 | TGCGCCAGCAGCCCGTGGTCGGGTCAGCGGGGATACCAAGAGACCCAGTACTTC | CASSPWSGQRGYQETQYF
NA | TRBJ1-1 | NA | TRBV19 | TGTGCCAGTAGTATCGACACTGAAGCTTTCTTT | CASSIDTEAFF
NA | TRBJ2-1 | NA | TRBV12-3/TRBV12-4 | TGTGCCAGCAGTTTTCGGCAGGGCAATGAGCAGTTCTTC | CASSFRQGNEQFF
TRBD2 | TRBJ2-7 | NA | TRBV13 | TGTGCCAGCAGCTTCGAGGCGGGAGGGCCGGGCAGCTACGAGCAGTACTTC | CASSFEAGGPGSYEQYF
TRBD2 | TRBJ2-1 | NA | TRBV7-2 | TGTGCCAGCAGCTTAACTAGCGGGGGATACAATGAGCAGTTCTTC | CASSLTSGGYNEQFF
NA | TRBJ2-2 | NA | TRBV3-1/TRBV3-2 | TGTGCCAGCAGCCAACGTTCGGGTACCGGGGAGCTGTTTTTT | CASSQRSGTGELFF
NA | TRBJ2-7 | NA | TRBV7-2 | TGTGCCAGCAGCTTATACAGCTTGGACGAGCAGTACTTC | CASSLYSLDEQYF
TRBD2 | TRBJ2-1 | NA | TRBV9 | TGTGCCAGCAGCGCACTAGCGGGGGGGCCTTTAAGGGACAATGAGCAGTTCTTC | CASSALAGGPLRDNEQFF
NA | TRBJ2-3 | NA | TRBV10-1 | TGCGCCAGCAGTGAGTCGAGAACAGATACGCAGTATTTT | CASSESRTDTQYF
TRBD1 | TRBJ1-4 | NA | TRBV13 | TGTGCCAGCAGCTTAGGAGTGACAGGGCATGAAAAACTGTTTTTT | CASSLGVTGHEKLFF
NA | TRBJ2-7 | NA | TRBV4-2 | TGTGCCAGCAGCCAAGATCCCCGTTACGAGCAGTACTTC | CASSQDPRYEQYF
TRBD1 | TRBJ1-2 | NA | TRBV11-2 | TGTGCCAGCAGCTTAAATAACCGGGACAGGGTGGCCTTTGGCTACACCTTC | CASSLNNRDRVAFGYTF
NA | TRBJ1-3 | NA | TRBV6-5 | TGTGCCAGCAGTTTTACAGGACGCTCTGGAAACACCATATATTTT | CASSFTGRSGNTIYF
NA | TRBJ1-1 | NA | TRBV10-3 | TGTGCCATCAGTGAGCAGGGGAACACTGAAGCTTTCTTT | CAISEQGNTEAFF
TRBD1 | TRBJ1-1 | NA | TRBV11-3 | TGTGCCAGCAGCGCAATTACAGGGGGCACTGAAGCTTTCTTT | CASSAITGGTEAFF
NA | TRBJ2-7 | NA | TRBV3-1/TRBV3-2 | TGTGCCAGCAGCCAAGGGCGGAGGATCTCCTACGAGCAGTACTTC | CASSQGRRISYEQYF
TRBD1 | TRBJ1-2 | NA | TRBV4-3 | TGCGCCAGCAGCCTTGGGACAGGGACCCCCTTCTACACCTTC | CASSLGTGTPFYTF
TRBD1 | TRBJ1-5 | once | TRBV18 | TGTGCCAGCTCACCCGGGACAGGGTCCAATCAGCCCCAGCATTTT | CASSPGTGSNQPQHF
NA | TRBJ1-3 | few | TRBV29-1 | TGCAGCGTTGCCTTCAGTGCAAGCTCTGGAAACACCATATATTTT | CSVAFSASSGNTIYF
NA | TRBJ1-1 | NA | TRBV7-2 | TGTGCCAGCAGCTTAGGGCCGGGTGCGAACACTGAAGCTTTCTTT | CASSLGPGANTEAFF
TRBD1 | TRBJ2-2 | NA | TRBV5-6 | TGTGCCAGCAGCCGGGACAGGCACACCGGGGAGCTGTTTTTT | CASSRDRHTGELFF
TRBD1 | TRBJ2-3 | once | TRBV24-1 | TGTGCCACCAGTGATGCGGACAGGGGCGGGCCAGATACGCAGTATTTT | CATSDADRGGPDTQYF
TRBD2 | TRBJ2-1 | NA | TRBV29-1 | TGCAGCGTTGAAGATCCTTTAGCGGGGGCCCTCTACAATGAGCAGTTCTTC | CSVEDPLAGALYNEQFF
TRBD2 | TRBJ2-7 | NA | TRBV25-1 | TGTGCCAGCAGTGAATCGGCGGGAGCAGGCTACGAGCAGTACTTC | CASSESAGAGYEQYF